This T cell receptor (beta chain) originates from a study of T-cell reconstitution after alpha-beta-depleted transplantation in children. The CDR3 length is 18 residues. V gave up 5 bases and J gave up 0 bases, with 20 bases separating them. For TCRbeta, the library was prepared with unique molecular identifiers. Each CDR3 protein is one row after TCRdb ran MiXCR on the PCR reads. Of some 300,000 distinct CDR3 sequences detected, around a tenth appear once; the ten largest clones hold under 3%. The chain combines TRBV12-3 or TRBV12-4 with TRBJ2-1; D unclear. Material: PBMCs from the stem cell graft donor, obtained from the stem cell graft. The source of this sequence is a human donor who donated a stem cell graft to a child with acute lymphoblastic leukemia. The CDR3 is CASSQTGTALRSYNEQFF. CDR3 DNA sequence: TGTGCCAGCAGTCAGACTGGTACTGCGCTCCGCTCCTACAATGAGCAGTTCTTC.